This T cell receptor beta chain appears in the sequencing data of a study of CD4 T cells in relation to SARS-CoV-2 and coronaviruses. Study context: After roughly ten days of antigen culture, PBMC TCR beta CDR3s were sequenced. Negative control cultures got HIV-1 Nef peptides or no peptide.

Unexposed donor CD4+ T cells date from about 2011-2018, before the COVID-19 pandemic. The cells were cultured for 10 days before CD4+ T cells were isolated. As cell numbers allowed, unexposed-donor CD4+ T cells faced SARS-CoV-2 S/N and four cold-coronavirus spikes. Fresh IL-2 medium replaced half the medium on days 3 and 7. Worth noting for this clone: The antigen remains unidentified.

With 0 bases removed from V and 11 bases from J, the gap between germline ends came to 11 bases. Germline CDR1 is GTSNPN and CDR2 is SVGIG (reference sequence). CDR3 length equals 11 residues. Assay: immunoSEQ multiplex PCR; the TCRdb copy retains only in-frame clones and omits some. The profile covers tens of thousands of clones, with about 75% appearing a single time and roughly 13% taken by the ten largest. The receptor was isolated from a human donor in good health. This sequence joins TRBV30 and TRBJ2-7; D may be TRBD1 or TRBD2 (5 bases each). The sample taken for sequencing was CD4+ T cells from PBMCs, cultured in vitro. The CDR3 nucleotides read TGTGCCTGGAGTGTACTCGGGACCGAGTACTTC. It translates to CAWSVLGTEYF.